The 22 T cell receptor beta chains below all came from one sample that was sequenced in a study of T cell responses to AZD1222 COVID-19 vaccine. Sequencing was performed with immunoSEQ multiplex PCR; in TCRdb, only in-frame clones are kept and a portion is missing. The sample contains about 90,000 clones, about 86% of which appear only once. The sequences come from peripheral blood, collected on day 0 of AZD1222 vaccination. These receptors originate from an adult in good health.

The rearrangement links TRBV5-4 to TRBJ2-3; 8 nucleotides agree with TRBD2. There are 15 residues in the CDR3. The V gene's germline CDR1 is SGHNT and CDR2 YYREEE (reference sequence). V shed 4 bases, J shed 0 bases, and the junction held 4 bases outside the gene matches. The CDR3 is CASSSTSGSTDTQYF. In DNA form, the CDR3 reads TGTGCCAGCAGCAGTACTAGCGGAAGCACAGATACGCAGTATTTT.

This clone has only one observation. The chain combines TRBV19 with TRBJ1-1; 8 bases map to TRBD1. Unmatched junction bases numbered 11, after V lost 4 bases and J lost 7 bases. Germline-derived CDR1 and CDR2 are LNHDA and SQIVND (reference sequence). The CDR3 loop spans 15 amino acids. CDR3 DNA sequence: TGTGCCAGTAGTACCTCAGGGGGCTTGACGAGTGAAGCTTTCTTT. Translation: CASSTSGGLTSEAFF.

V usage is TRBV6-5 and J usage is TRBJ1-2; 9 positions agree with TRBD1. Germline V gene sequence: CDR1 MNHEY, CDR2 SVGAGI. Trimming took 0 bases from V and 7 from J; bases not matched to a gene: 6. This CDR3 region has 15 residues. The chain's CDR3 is CASSYSITGGAGYTF. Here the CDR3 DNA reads TGTGCCAGCAGTTACTCGATTACAGGGGGCGCTGGCTACACCTTC.

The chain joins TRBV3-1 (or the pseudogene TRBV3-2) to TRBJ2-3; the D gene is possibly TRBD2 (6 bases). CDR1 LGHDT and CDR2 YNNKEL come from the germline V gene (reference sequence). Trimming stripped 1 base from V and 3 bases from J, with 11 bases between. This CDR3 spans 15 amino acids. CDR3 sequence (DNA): TGTGCCAGCAGCCAAGCGGGACTTTCGACAGATACGCAGTATTTT. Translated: CASSQAGLSTDTQYF.

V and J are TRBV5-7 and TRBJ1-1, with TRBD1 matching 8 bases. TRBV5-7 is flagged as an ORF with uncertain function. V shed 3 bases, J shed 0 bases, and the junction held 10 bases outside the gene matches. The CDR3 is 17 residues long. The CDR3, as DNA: TGTGCCAGCAGCTCCAATCTCGCAGGGGGCATGAACACTGAAGCTTTCTTT. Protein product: CASSSNLAGGMNTEAFF.

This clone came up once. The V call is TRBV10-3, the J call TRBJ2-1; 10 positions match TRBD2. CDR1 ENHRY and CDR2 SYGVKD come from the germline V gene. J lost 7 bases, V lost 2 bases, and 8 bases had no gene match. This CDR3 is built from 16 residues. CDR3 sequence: CAISEPTSGPSNEQFF. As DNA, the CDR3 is TGTGCCATCAGTGAGCCGACTAGCGGGCCAAGTAATGAGCAGTTCTTC.

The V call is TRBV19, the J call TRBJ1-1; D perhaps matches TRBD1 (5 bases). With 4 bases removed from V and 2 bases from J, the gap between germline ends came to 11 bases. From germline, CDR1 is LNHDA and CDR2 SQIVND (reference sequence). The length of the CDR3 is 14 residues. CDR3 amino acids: CASSTTVTNTEAFF. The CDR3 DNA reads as TGTGCCAGTAGTACGACAGTGACTAACACTGAAGCTTTCTTT.

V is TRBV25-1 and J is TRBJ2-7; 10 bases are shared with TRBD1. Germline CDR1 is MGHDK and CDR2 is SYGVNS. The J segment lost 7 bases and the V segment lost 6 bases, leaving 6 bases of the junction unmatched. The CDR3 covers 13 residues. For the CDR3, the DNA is TGTGCCAGCAGCGGACAGGGGGTTCGGGAGCAGTACTTC. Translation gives CASSGQGVREQYF.

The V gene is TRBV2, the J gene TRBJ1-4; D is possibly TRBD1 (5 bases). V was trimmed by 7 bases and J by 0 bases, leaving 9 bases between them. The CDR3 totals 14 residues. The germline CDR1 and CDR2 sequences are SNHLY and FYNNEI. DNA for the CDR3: TGTGCCAGCAAGGGGACCGCAACTAATGAAAAACTGTTTTTT. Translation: CASKGTATNEKLFF.

CDR3 sequence reads: CASSLQDYTGYEQYF. DNA of the CDR3: TGTGCCAGCAGCTTACAGGACTACACCGGCTACGAGCAGTACTTC. The chain joins TRBV7-2 to TRBJ2-7, with a weak D call TRBD2 (6 bases). The CDR3 is 15 amino acids. Germline V gene data show CDR1 as SGHTA and CDR2 as FQGNSA. V gave up 2 bases and J gave up 3 bases, with 14 bases separating them.

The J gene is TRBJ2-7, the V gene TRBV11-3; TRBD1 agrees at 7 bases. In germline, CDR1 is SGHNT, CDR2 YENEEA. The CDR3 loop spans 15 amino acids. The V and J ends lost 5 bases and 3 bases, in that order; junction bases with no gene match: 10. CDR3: CASSNLQGEIYEQYF. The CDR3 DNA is TGTGCCAGCAGCAACCTTCAGGGGGAAATCTACGAGCAGTACTTC. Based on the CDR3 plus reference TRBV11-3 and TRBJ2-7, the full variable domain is EAGVVQSPRYKIIEKKQPVAFWCNPISGHNTLYWYLQNLGQGPELLIRYENEEAVDDSQLPKDRFSAERLKGVDSTLKIQPAELGDSAVYLCASSNLQGEIYEQYFGPGTRLTVT.

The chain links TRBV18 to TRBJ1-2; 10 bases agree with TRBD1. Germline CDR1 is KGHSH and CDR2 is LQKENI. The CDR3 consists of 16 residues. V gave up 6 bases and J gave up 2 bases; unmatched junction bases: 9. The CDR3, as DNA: TGTGCCAGCTCCCCGGTGCGGGGACAGGGGAACTATGGCTACACCTTC. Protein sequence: CASSPVRGQGNYGYTF.

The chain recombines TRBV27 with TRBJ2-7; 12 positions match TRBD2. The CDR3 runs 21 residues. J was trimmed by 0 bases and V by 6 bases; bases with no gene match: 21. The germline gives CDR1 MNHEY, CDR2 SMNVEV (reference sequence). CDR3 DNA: TGTGCCAGCAGCCTTAAAGGGGGGGCAGGACTAGCGGGATTTGGCTCCTACGAGCAGTACTTC. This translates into CASSLKGGAGLAGFGSYEQYF.

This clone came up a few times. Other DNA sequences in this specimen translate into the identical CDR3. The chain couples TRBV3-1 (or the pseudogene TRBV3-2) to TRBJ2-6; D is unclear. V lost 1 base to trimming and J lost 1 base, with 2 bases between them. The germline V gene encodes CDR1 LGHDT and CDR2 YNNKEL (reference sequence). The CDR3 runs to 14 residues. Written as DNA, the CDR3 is TGTGCCAGCAGCCAAGGGTCTGGGGCCAACGTCCTGACTTTC. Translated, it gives CASSQGSGANVLTF.

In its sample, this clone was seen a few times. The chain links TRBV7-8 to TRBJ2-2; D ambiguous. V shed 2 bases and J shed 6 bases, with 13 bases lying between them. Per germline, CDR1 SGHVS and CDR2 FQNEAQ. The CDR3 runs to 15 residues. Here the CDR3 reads CASSLLSLLSGELFF. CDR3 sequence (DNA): TGTGCCAGCAGCTTATTGTCTCTTTTATCCGGGGAGCTGTTTTTT.

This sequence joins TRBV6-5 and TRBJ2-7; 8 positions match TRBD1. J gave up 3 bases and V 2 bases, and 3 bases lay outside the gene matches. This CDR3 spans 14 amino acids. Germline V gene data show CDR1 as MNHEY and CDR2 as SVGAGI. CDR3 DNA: TGTGCCAGCAGTTACCGGACAGGGTTCTACGAGCAGTACTTC. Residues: CASSYRTGFYEQYF.

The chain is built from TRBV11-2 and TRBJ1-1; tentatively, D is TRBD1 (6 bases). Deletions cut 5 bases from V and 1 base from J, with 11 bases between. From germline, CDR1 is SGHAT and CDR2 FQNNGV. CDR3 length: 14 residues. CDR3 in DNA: TGTGCCAGCAGCCTGTTGACAGGGAACACTGAAGCTTTCTTT. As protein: CASSLLTGNTEAFF.

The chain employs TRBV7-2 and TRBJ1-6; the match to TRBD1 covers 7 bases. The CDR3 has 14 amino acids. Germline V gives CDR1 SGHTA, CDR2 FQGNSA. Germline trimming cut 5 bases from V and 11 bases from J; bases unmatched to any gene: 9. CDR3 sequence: CASSPGDSTPPLHF. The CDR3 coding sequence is TGTGCCAGCAGCCCGGGGGACAGCACACCACCCCTCCACTTT.

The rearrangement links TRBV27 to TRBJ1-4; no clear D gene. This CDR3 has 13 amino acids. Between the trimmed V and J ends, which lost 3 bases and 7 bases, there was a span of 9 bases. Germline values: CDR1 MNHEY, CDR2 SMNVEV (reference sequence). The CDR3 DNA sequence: TGTGCCAGCAGTTTCTCGGGTTTTGAAAAACTGTTTTTT. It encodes CASSFSGFEKLFF.

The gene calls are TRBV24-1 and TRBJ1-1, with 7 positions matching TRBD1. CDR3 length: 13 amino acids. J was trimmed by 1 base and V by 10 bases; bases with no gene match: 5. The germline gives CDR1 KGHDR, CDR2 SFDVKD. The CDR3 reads CATRTGQNTEAFF. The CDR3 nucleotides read TGTGCCACTAGGACAGGCCAGAACACTGAAGCTTTCTTT.

The CDR3 spells CASSPLTGGQPQHF. The CDR3 DNA reads as TGTGCCAGCAGTCCCCTGACAGGGGGTCAGCCCCAGCATTTT. The chain links TRBV28 to TRBJ1-5, with TRBD1 matching over 9 bases. J gave up 6 bases and V 5 bases, and 5 bases lay outside the gene matches. Germline CDR1 and CDR2: MDHEN and SYDVKM. The CDR3 is 14 amino acids.

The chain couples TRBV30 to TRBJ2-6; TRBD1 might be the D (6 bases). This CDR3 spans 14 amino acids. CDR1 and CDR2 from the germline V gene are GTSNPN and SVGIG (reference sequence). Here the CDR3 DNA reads TGTGTACAGGGTTCCTCCTCTGGGGCCAACGTCCTGACTTTC. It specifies CVQGSSSGANVLTF.